This T cell receptor beta chain was sequenced for a study of CD4+ T cells in melanoma. Study-level findings and limits: CD8+ T cell, macrophage and B cell function reportedly correlated with neoantigen-specific CD4+ T cells.

The protocol was immunoSEQ multiplex PCR, while the TCRdb copy is restricted to in-frame clones and leaves out a portion. This sample has about 50,000 clones, with about 91% found just once. Trimming stripped 6 bases from V and 5 bases from J, with 10 bases between. CDR3 size: 12 residues. In germline, CDR1 is LNHDA, CDR2 SQIVND (reference sequence). In the case of this clone: What it binds is unknown.

Sequencing was performed on peripheral blood. The J gene is TRBJ1-1, the V gene TRBV19; D is undetermined. The source is a human donor with melanoma. The CDR3 sequence is CASRLGITEAFF. CDR3 nucleotides: TGTGCCAGTAGACTAGGGATTACTGAAGCTTTCTTT.